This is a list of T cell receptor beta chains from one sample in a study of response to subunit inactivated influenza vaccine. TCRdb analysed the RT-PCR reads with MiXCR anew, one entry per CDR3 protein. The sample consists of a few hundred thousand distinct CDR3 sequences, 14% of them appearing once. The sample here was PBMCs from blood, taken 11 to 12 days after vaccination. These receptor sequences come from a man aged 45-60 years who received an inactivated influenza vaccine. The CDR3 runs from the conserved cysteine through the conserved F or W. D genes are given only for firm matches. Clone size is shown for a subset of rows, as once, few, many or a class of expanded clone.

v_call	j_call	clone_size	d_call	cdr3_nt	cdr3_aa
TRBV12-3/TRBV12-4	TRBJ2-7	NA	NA	TGTGCCAGCAGTTTGGGGGGAAGGGGCCACGAGCAGTACTTC	CASSLGGRGHEQYF
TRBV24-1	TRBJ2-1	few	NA	TGTGCCACCAGTGATCGGACAGAGCACCACAATGAGCAGTTCTTC	CATSDRTEHHNEQFF
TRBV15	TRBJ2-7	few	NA	TGTGCCACCGCCAGGGGCACCGGGTACGAGCAGTACTTC	CATARGTGYEQYF
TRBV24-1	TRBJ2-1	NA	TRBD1	TGTGCCACCAGTGAACAGGGGTACCACAATGAGCAGTTCTTC	CATSEQGYHNEQFF
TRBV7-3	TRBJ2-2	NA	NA	TGTGCCAGCAGCGTTAGCGGATCCCCTAGGACCGGGGAGCTGTTTTTT	CASSVSGSPRTGELFF
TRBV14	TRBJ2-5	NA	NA	TGTGCCAGCAGCCAAGCAATGACTAGTCAAGAGACCCAGTACTTC	CASSQAMTSQETQYF
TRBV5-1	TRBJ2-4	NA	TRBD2	TGCGCCAGCAGCTTGATTGGCGGGTCTAGCGGGGGGCAAAAAAACATTCAGTACTTC	CASSLIGGSSGGQKNIQYF
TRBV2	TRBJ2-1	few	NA	TGTGCCAGCTCCGAATCGTTTGAGCAGTTCTTC	CASSESFEQFF
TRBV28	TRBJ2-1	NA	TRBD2	TGTGCCAGCAGTTTTTCTAGAGCAGGACTAGCGGTCTCCTACAATGAGCAGTTCTTC	CASSFSRAGLAVSYNEQFF
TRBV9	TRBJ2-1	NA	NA	TGTGCCAGCAGCGTAGGATCGGTAGTCGGCAATGAGCAGTTCTTC	CASSVGSVVGNEQFF
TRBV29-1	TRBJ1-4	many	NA	TGCAGCGTTGAGCAGGGTGAAAAACTGTTTTTT	CSVEQGEKLFF
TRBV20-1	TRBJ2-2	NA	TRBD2	TGCAGTGCTAGAGATCTGGGACTAGCCTCCGGGGAGCTGTTTTTT	CSARDLGLASGELFF
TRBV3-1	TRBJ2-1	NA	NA	TGTGCCAGCAGCCAAGTGATTAGCTCCTACAATGAGCAGTTCTTC	CASSQVISSYNEQFF
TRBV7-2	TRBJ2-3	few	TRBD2	TGTGCCAGCAGCTTCGGGACTAGCGACACAGATACGCAGTATTTT	CASSFGTSDTDTQYF
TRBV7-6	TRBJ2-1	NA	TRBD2	TGTGCCAGCAGCTTAGCCGGGACTAGCAGTGAGCAGTTCTTC	CASSLAGTSSEQFF
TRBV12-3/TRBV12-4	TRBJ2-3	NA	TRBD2	TGTGCCAGCAGCCAATCTAGCGGGAGAGATACGCAGTATTTT	CASSQSSGRDTQYF
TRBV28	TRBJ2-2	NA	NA	TGTGCCAGCAGTTTCGCCACCACCGGGGAGCTGTTTTTT	CASSFATTGELFF
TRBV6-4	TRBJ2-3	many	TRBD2	TGTGCCAGCAGCCACAGCGGGGGATCGACAGATACGCAGTATTTT	CASSHSGGSTDTQYF
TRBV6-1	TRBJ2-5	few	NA	TGTGCCAGCAGCCCTAACGGGGTCCAAGAGACCCAGTACTTC	CASSPNGVQETQYF
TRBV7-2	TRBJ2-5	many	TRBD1	TGTGCCAGCAGTTTAGTCAGGGGGGAGACCCAGTACTTC	CASSLVRGETQYF
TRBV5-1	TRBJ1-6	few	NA	TGCGCCAGCACGCCGGAAGGGGATTTAGGATCACCCCTCCACTTT	CASTPEGDLGSPLHF
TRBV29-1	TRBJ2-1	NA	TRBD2	TGCAGCGCGCGACGGAGCGGGAGGGCCCCAGAGCCTGAGCAGTTCTTC	CSARRSGRAPEPEQFF
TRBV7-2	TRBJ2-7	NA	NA	TGTGCCAGCAGCTTAGGTCGCCAGGGATTCAACGAGCAGTACTTC	CASSLGRQGFNEQYF
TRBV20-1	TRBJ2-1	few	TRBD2	TGCAGTGCTAGATCCAGCGGGAGGGGAGTGAATGAGCAGTTCTTC	CSARSSGRGVNEQFF
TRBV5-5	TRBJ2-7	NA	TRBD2	TGTGCCAGCAGCCCGGGACTAGGGGCCTACGAGCAGTACTTC	CASSPGLGAYEQYF
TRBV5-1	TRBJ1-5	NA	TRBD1	TGCGCCAGCAGGCCCGGGACAGGGCCTAATCAGCCCCAGCATTTT	CASRPGTGPNQPQHF
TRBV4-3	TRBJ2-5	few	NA	TGCGCCAGCAGCCAAGATGTTCCACCGACGGAGACCCAGTACTTC	CASSQDVPPTETQYF
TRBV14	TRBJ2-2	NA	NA	TGTGCCAGCAGCCAAGGAGCCGCCGGGGAGCTGTTTTTT	CASSQGAAGELFF
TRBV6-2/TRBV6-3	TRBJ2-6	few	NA	TGTGCCAGCAGTTATGTCTCAGGCGGGACGCAGTGGTCTGGGGCCAACGTCCTGACTTTC	CASSYVSGGTQWSGANVLTF
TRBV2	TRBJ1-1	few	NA	TGTGCCAGCAGTATCGGCCCCGAAGCTTTCTTT	CASSIGPEAFF
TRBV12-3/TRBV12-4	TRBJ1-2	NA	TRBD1	TGTGCCAGCAGCAAGGGACAGGGAGGTGAAAGAGGCTACACCTTC	CASSKGQGGERGYTF
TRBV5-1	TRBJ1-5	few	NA	TGCGCCAGCAGCTTGACAGGGTCTGGGGGCAATCAGCCCCAGCATTTT	CASSLTGSGGNQPQHF